Each of the 10 T cell receptor beta chains below was sequenced from the same sample in a study of blood T cell repertoires in COVID-19 (dated by TCRdb to 2018 to 2021). To prepare the library, the immunoSEQ multiplex PCR assay was applied. The table comes from immuneACCESS by way of TCRdb, which keeps in-frame sequences with V and J called. Part of the clones is missing from these tables; in studies checked, under half for an unresolved V gene and the rest for unknown reasons. The sample table records about 220,000 clones; over 80% of these occur just once. The ten largest make up 5.5% to 7.5% of the sample. The material sequenced was PBMCs or T cells enriched from blood (not recorded which). All receptors come from a woman aged 40 to 50 who had recovered from COVID-19.

The rearrangement uses TRBV28 and TRBJ1-5, with TRBD1 matching over 7 bases. The germline gives CDR1 MDHEN, CDR2 SYDVKM. CDR3 size: 14 residues. The trim removed 4 bases at V and 9 bases at J, leaving 9 bases unmatched. In DNA form, the CDR3 reads TGTGCCAGCAGTTCCGACAGGGAGCTAAGGCCCCAGCATTTT. This gives the protein CASSSDRELRPQHF.

Written as DNA, the CDR3 is TGTGCCAGCAGCCAAGTCCAGGGCCCCTATGGCTACACCTTC. It specifies CASSQVQGPYGYTF. This chain links TRBV14 with TRBJ1-2, with a tentative D call TRBD1 (5 bases). From germline, CDR1 is SGHDN and CDR2 FVKESK. V gave up 1 base and J gave up 4 bases, with 10 bases separating them. The CDR3 is 14 amino acids.

This clone was picked up one time. The chain couples TRBV7-9 to TRBJ1-2, with a tentative D call TRBD1 (6 bases). The CDR3 is 15 amino acids. Trimming took off 6 bases at V and 5 bases at J, with 19 bases between the two ends. Germline-derived CDR1 and CDR2 are SEHNR and FQNEAQ (reference sequence). The CDR3 DNA follows: TGTGCCAGCAGAAAAGAGGGGGGGCTGGAATATGGCTACACCTTC. This translates into CASRKEGGLEYGYTF.

The CDR3 coding sequence is TGTGCTAGTGGTTTACGGGGTTTCGGCTACACCTTC. This gives the protein CASGLRGFGYTF. J is TRBJ1-2 and V is TRBV12-5, with unresolved D. V lost 3 bases to trimming and J lost 8 bases, with 10 bases between them. Germline V gives CDR1 LGHNT, CDR2 FRNRAP. CDR3 length equals 12 residues. The full variable domain, rest sourced from reference TRBV12-5 and TRBJ1-2, is DARVTQTPRHKVTEMGQEVTMRCQPILGHNTVFWYRQTMMQGLELLAYFRNRAPLDDSGMPKDRFSAEMPDATLATLKIQPSEPRDSAVYFCASGLRGFGYTFGSGTRLTVV.

The V gene is TRBV28, the J gene TRBJ1-3; D gene uncertain. The germline V gene encodes CDR1 MDHEN and CDR2 SYDVKM. The CDR3 runs 14 residues. Trimming took 6 bases from V and 7 from J, leaving 16 bases between them. The CDR3 here is CASRPDLARNTIYF. Here the CDR3 DNA reads TGTGCCAGCAGGCCGGATTTAGCGAGGAACACCATATATTTT. The complete variable domain, with remaining parts taken from reference TRBV28 and TRBJ1-3, reads DVKVTQSSRYLVKRTGEKVFLECVQDMDHENMFWYRQDPGLGLRLIYFSYDVKMKEKGDIPEGYSVSREKKERFSLILESASTNQTSMYLCASRPDLARNTIYFGEGSWLTVV.

The V gene is TRBV5-1, the J gene TRBJ2-2; 13 positions match TRBD2. The CDR3 covers 17 residues. Trimming removed 4 bases from V and 4 bases from J; junction bases left unmatched: 7. Germline V gene data show CDR1 as SGHRS and CDR2 as YFSETQ. The CDR3 coding sequence is TGCGCCAGCAGCCCGACTAGCGGGAGGCCGTCCACCGGGGAGCTGTTTTTT. This codes for CASSPTSGRPSTGELFF.

The chain employs TRBV6-5 and TRBJ2-5; the match to TRBD1 covers 8 bases. CDR3 size: 14 residues. CDR1 MNHEY and CDR2 SVGAGI come from the germline V gene. J was trimmed by 5 bases and V by 5 bases; bases with no gene match: 7. The CDR3 here is CASSPRTGRETQYF. CDR3 bases: TGTGCCAGCAGTCCCCGGACAGGGCGGGAGACCCAGTACTTC.

The V gene is TRBV6-1, the J gene TRBJ2-7, with a tentative D call TRBD1 (6 bases). Trimming took off 2 bases at V and 6 bases at J, with 14 bases between the two ends. This CDR3 is 14 amino acids long. Looked up from germline, CDR1 is MNHNS and CDR2 is SASEGT. CDR3 protein: CASSERVVGGEQYV. Written as DNA, the CDR3 is TGTGCCAGCAGTGAAAGGGTAGTAGGGGGCGAGCAGTACGTC.

Details on this clone: A much bigger clone sits one base away, suggesting this may be a read error. The V and J genes are TRBV4-3 and TRBJ2-1; 12 bases agree with TRBD2. The CDR3 is made up of 18 amino acids. CDR1 is LGHNA, CDR2 YSLEER, per germline. CDR3 bases: TGCGCCACCAGCCAACTCCAACTAGCGGGAGGCCCCTACAATGAGCAGTTCTTC. It codes for CATSQLQLAGGPYNEQFF.

The chain combines TRBV19 with TRBJ1-2; D gene unclear. This CDR3 comprises 15 residues. V shed 5 bases and J shed 3 bases, with 16 bases lying between them. Germline CDR1 and CDR2: LNHDA and SQIVND (reference sequence). The DNA of the CDR3 is TGTGCCAGTAGTCCGCGCCGAGAGTTGGACTATGGCTACACCTTC. Translated, it gives CASSPRRELDYGYTF.